The clone carrying this T cell receptor (beta chain) was counted a few times. This specimen comes from a study of T cells in Graves' hyperthyroidism and ophthalmopathy. Graves' hyperthyroidism was deemed stable given no ophthalmopathy progression within 18 months. Out of roughly 10 ml of fresh peripheral blood came the PBMCs. TCR beta CDR3 region amplification was performed from RNA transcripts. A set of HTBI primers served as the primers for a first-round RT-PCR of the TCR CDR3. From the multiplex PCR reads, TCRdb called clonotypes with MiXCR, one entry per CDR3 protein. The sample records 650,000 to 700,000 distinct CDR3 sequences, 15% to 20% being singletons. The ends were cut back, 7 bases at V and 3 bases at J, with 16 bases in the middle. The germline V gene has CDR1 MNHNS and CDR2 SASEGT. This CDR3 comprises 14 residues.

This chain uses TRBV6-1 with TRBJ2-7; perhaps TRBD2 as D (6 bases). The clonotype originates from a man aged 45-65 years with Graves' hyperthyroidism. Sequenced input: blood. The CDR3 region has the DNA TGTGCCAGCACCCCCGGGGACTCTTTCTACGAGCAGTACTTC. This translates into CASTPGDSFYEQYF.